A selection of T cell receptor beta chains follows, all from one sample in a study of blood T cell repertoires in COVID-19. Profiled with immunoSEQ multiplex PCR; TCRdb holds only in-frame clones, not every one. Found here are approximately 68,000 clones, more than 70% of them singletons; the top ten hold approximately 35%. Input material: peripheral blood. The receptors shown here come from a woman of 80 years or more with active or convalescent COVID-19. Each CDR3 is given without its conserved first and last residue. Fields, in order: J gene, V gene, CDR3 protein.

j_call: TRBJ2-3; v_call: TRBV19; cdr3_aa: ASSPQGTADTQY
j_call: TRBJ1-1; v_call: TRBV29-1; cdr3_aa: SVSPQGPGTEAF
j_call: TRBJ2-7; v_call: TRBV7-2; cdr3_aa: ASSLATSGVYEQY
j_call: TRBJ2-1; v_call: TRBV7-3; cdr3_aa: ASTSTGQSEQF
j_call: TRBJ1-6; v_call: TRBV6-5; cdr3_aa: ASSLAGTPDSPLH
j_call: TRBJ1-2; v_call: TRBV25-1; cdr3_aa: ASNPLGKDRFDGYT
j_call: TRBJ1-5; v_call: TRBV2; cdr3_aa: ASSLFARQGSKPQH
j_call: TRBJ2-3; v_call: TRBV9; cdr3_aa: ASSSLAGGMTDTQY
j_call: TRBJ1-5; v_call: TRBV24-1; cdr3_aa: ATSGPGTGLGNSQPQH
j_call: TRBJ1-1; v_call: TRBV28; cdr3_aa: ASSLRTEAF
j_call: TRBJ2-7; v_call: TRBV11-2; cdr3_aa: ASSLAYEQY
j_call: TRBJ1-1; v_call: TRBV2; cdr3_aa: ASSEKFIRNTEAF